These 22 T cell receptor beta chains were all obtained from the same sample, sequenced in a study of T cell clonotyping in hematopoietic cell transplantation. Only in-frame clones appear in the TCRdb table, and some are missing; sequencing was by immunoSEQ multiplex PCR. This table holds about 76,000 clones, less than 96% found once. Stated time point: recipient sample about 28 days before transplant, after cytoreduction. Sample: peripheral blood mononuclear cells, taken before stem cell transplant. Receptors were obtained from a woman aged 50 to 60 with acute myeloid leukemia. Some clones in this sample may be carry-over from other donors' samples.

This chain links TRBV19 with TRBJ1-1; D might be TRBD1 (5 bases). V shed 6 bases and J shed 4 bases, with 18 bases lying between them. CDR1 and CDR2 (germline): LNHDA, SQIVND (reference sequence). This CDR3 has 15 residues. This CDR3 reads CASSVPREVSTEAFF. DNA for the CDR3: TGTGCCAGTAGCGTACCCAGGGAGGTGAGCACTGAAGCTTTCTTT. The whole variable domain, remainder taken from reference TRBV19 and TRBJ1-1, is DGGITQSPKYLFRKEGQNVTLSCEQNLNHDAMYWYRQDPGQGLRLIYYSQIVNDFQKGDIAEGYSVSREKKESFPLTVTSAQKNPTAFYLCASSVPREVSTEAFFGQGTRLTVV.

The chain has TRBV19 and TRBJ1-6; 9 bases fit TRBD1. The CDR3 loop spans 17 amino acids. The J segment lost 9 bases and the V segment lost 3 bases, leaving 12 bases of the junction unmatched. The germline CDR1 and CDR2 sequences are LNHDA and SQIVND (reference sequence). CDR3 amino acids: CASSISPPGQGGSPLHF. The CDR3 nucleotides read TGTGCCAGTAGTATTTCCCCACCGGGACAGGGAGGTTCACCCCTCCACTTT.

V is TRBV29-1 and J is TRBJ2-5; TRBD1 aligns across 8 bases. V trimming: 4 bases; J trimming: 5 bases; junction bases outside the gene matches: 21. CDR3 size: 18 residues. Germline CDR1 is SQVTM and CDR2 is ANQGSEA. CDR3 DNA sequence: TGCAGCGTTGCTTTGCGGGGACAGGTAACCTCCAATGCGGAGACCCAGTACTTC. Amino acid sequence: CSVALRGQVTSNAETQYF.

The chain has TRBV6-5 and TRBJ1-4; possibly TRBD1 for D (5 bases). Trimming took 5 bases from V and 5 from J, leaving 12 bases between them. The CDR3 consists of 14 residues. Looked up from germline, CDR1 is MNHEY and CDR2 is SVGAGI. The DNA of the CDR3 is TGTGCCAGCAGTGCTTCCGGGGGGAATGAAAAACTGTTTTTT. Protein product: CASSASGGNEKLFF.

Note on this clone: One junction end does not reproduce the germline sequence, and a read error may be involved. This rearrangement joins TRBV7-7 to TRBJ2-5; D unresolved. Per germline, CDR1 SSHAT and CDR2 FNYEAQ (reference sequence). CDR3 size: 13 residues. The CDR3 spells CASSLERQETQYF. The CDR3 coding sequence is TGTGCTAGCAGCCTTGAGCGTCAAGAGACCCAGTACTTC.

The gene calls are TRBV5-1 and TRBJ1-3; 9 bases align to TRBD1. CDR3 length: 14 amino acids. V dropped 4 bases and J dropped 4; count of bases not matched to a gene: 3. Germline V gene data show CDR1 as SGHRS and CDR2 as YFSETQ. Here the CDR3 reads CASSGQGLGNTIYF. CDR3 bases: TGCGCCAGCAGCGGACAGGGGTTAGGAAACACCATATATTTT.

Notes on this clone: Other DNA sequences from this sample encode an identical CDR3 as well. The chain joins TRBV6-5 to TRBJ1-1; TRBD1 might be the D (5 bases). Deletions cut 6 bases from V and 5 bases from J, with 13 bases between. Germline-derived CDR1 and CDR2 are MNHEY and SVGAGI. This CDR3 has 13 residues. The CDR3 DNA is TGTGCCAGCAGCCGGGACTCCCGAACTGAAGCTTTCTTT. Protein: CASSRDSRTEAFF.

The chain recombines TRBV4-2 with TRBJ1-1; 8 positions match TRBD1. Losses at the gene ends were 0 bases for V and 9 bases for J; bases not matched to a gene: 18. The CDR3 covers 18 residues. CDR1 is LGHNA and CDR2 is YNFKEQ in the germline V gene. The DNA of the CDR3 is TGTGCCAGCAGCCAAGACTTATCCCAGGGGGCGAACTTTCGGCAAGCTTTCTTT. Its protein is CASSQDLSQGANFRQAFF.

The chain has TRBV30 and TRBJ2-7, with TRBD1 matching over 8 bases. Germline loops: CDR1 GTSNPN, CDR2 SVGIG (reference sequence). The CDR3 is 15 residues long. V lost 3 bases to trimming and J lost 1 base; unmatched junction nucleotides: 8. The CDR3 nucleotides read TGTGCCTGGAGCAGGGCAGGGGGCGGGTCCTACGAGCAGTACTTC. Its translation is CAWSRAGGGSYEQYF. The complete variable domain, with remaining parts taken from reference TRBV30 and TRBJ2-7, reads SQTIHQWPATLVQPVGSPLSLECTVEGTSNPNLYWYRQAAGRGLQLLFYSVGIGQISSEVPQNLSASRPQDRQFILSSKKLLLSDSGFYLCAWSRAGGGSYEQYFGPGTRLTVT.

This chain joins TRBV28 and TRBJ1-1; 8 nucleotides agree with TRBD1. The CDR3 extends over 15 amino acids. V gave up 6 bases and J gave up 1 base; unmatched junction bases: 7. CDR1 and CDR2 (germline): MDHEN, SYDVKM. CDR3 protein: CASSKGQGSNTEAFF. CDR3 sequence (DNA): TGTGCCAGCAGCAAAGGACAGGGTTCGAACACTGAAGCTTTCTTT.

CDR3 sequence reads: CASSKDGPQHF. Written as DNA, the CDR3 is TGTGCCAGCAGTAAAGATGGGCCCCAGCATTTT. The rearrangement uses TRBV2 and TRBJ1-5, with unresolved D. The CDR3 sequence is 11 residues long. Trimming removed 5 bases at V and 9 bases at J, with 8 bases between. Germline CDR1 and CDR2: SNHLY and FYNNEI.

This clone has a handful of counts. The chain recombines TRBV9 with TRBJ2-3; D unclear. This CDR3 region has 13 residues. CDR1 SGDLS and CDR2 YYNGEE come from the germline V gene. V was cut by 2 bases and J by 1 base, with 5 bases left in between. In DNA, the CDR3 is TGTGCCAGCAGCGTGCTCGGCACAGATACGCAGTATTTT. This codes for CASSVLGTDTQYF.

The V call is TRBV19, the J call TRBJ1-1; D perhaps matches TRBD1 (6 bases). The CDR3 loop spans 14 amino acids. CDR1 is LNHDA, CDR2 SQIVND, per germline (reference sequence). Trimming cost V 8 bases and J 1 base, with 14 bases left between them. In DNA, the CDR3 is TGTGCCAGTCGTACAGGGACGTCGAACACTGAAGCTTTCTTT. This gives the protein CASRTGTSNTEAFF.

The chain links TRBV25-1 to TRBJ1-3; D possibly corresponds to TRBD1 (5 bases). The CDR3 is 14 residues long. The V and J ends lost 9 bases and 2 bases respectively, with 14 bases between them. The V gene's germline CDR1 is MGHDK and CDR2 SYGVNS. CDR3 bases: TGTGCCAGTACCTACGCGGGGGCTGGAAACACCATATATTTT. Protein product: CASTYAGAGNTIYF.

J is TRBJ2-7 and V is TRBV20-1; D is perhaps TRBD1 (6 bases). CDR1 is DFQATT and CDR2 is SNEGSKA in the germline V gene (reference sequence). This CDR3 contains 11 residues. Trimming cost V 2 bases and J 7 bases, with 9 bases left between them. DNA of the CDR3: TGCAGTGCTAGACAGGGGTGGGAGCAGTACTTC. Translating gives CSARQGWEQYF.

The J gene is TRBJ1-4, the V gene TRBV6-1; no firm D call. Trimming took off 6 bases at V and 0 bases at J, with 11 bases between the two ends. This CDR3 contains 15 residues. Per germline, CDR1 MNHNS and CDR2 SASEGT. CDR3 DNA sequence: TGTGCCAGCAGGGACCTCGGCGCAACTAATGAAAAACTGTTTTTT. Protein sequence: CASRDLGATNEKLFF.

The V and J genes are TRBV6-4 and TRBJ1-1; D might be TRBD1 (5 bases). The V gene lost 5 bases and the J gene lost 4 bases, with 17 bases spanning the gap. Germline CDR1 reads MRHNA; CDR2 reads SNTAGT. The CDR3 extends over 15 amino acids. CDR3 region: CASSFSGDGVTEAFF. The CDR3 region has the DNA TGTGCCAGCAGTTTTTCGGGGGATGGGGTCACTGAAGCTTTCTTT.

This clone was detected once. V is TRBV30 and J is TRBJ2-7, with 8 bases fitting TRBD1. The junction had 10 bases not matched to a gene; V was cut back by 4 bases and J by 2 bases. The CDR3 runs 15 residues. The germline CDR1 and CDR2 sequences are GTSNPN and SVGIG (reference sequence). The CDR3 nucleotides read TGTGCCTGGACAGGGGGCTCCCCCTCGACCTACGAGCAGTACTTC. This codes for CAWTGGSPSTYEQYF.

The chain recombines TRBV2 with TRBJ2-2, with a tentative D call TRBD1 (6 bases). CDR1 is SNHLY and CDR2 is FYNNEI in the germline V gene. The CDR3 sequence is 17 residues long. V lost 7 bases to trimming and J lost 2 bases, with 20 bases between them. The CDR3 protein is CASIGFKGGGNTGELFF. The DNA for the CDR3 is TGTGCCAGCATCGGTTTCAAAGGTGGGGGCAACACCGGGGAGCTGTTTTTT.

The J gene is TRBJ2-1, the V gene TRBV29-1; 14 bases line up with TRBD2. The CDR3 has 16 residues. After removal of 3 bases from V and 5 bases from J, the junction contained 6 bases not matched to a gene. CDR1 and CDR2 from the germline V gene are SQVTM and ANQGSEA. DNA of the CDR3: TGCAGCGTTGAGGGGACTAGCGGGAGTTTAAACAATGAGCAGTTCTTC. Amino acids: CSVEGTSGSLNNEQFF.

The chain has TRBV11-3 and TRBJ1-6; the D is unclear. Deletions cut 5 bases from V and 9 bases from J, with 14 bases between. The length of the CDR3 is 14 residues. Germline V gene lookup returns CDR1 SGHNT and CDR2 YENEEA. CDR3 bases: TGTGCCAGCAGCAACCGGGCTCTAGTTTCACCCCTCCACTTT. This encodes CASSNRALVSPLHF.

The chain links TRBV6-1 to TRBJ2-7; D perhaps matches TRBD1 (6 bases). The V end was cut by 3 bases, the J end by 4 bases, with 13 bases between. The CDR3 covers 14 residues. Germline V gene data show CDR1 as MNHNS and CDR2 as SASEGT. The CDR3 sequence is CASSDRNRDYEQYF. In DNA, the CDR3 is TGTGCCAGCAGTGATAGGAACAGGGATTACGAGCAGTACTTC.